Presented here are 9 T cell receptor beta chains from one specimen sequenced in a study of CD8 T cells in ankylosing spondylitis. Study-level points and caveats: A TCR beta motif made of fewer than 10 highly homologous variants seemed typical of ankylosing spondylitis blood.

For these receptors, no antigen is known. TCRdb re-analysed the 5' RACE reads in MiXCR, keeping a single row per CDR3 protein. The sample gives over 600,000 distinct CDR3 sequences, around 20% of which show up once; about 19% is in the top ten. Sequencing was carried out using blood, either unsorted or a sorted T cell fraction (not recorded which). Receptors originate from a male donor with ankylosing spondylitis.

The chain links TRBV20-1 to TRBJ2-1, with 8 bases lining up with TRBD2. This CDR3 is built from 18 residues. In germline, CDR1 is DFQATT, CDR2 SNEGSKA (reference sequence). J was trimmed by 0 bases and V by 1 base; bases with no gene match: 11. CDR3 DNA: TGCAGTGCTAGAGGTCACAGCGGGAGCCGAAGCTCCTACAATGAGCAGTTCTTC. This codes for CSARGHSGSRSSYNEQFF.

This chain joins TRBV5-1 and TRBJ2-7, with D maybe TRBD1 (6 bases). The germline V gene has CDR1 SGHRS and CDR2 YFSETQ. V lost 4 bases to trimming and J lost 1 base, with 15 bases between them. The CDR3 covers 15 residues. The CDR3 bases are TGCGCCAGCAGCAACAGGGTGAAAGGGTCCTACGAGCAGTACTTC. Translation: CASSNRVKGSYEQYF.

V is TRBV28 and J is TRBJ2-1; 9 bases line up with TRBD1. The CDR3 spans 15 residues. In germline, CDR1 is MDHEN, CDR2 SYDVKM. V trimming: 5 bases; J trimming: 4 bases; junction bases outside the gene matches: 6. The CDR3 bases are TGTGCCAGCAGTACCTCCGGGACAGGGTACAATGAGCAGTTCTTC. Encoded protein: CASSTSGTGYNEQFF.

V is TRBV4-2 and J is TRBJ2-7, with 9 bases matching TRBD1. This CDR3 spans 15 amino acids. The trim removed 0 bases at V and 7 bases at J, leaving 7 bases unmatched. Germline CDR1 is LGHNA and CDR2 is YNFKEQ. The CDR3 sequence: CASSQEEGQGKEQYF. CDR3 nucleotides: TGTGCCAGCAGCCAAGAAGAAGGACAGGGGAAAGAGCAGTACTTC.

This clonotype was detected a few times. The chain links TRBV4-1 to TRBJ2-5; D remains ambiguous. Germline V CDR1 and CDR2: MGHRA, YSYEKL. CDR3 length: 13 amino acids. The V end was cut by 1 base, the J end by 4 bases, with 7 bases between. CDR3 DNA: TGCGCCAGCAGCCAAGTTCGGGTAGAGACCCAGTACTTC. This codes for CASSQVRVETQYF.

This clonotype was seen only a few times. The chain employs TRBV7-9 and TRBJ2-7, with 9 bases identical to TRBD2. CDR1 SEHNR and CDR2 FQNEAQ come from the germline V gene (reference sequence). The CDR3 runs to 14 residues. J was trimmed by 6 bases and V by 1 base; bases with no gene match: 4. In DNA, the CDR3 is TGTGCCAGCAGCTTAGGCGGGAGGGCCCTCGAGCAGTACTTC. Translated: CASSLGGRALEQYF.

The chain uses TRBV12-3 or TRBV12-4 and TRBJ2-1; TRBD2 agrees at 7 bases. There are 13 residues in the CDR3. Trimming removed 3 bases from V and 6 bases from J; junction bases left unmatched: 2. The CDR3 region is CASSFWGGNEQFF. The CDR3 DNA reads TGTGCCAGCAGTTTTTGGGGGGGCAATGAGCAGTTCTTC.

This clonotype was observed a few times. This chain links TRBV5-1 with TRBJ2-2; 10 nucleotides line up with TRBD2. Germline CDR1 and CDR2: SGHRS and YFSETQ. The CDR3 loop spans 15 amino acids. After removal of 5 bases from V and 1 base from J, the junction contained 2 bases not matched to a gene. DNA of the CDR3: TGCGCCAGCAGACGACTAGCGGGGAACACCGGGGAGCTGTTTTTT. It codes for CASRRLAGNTGELFF.

The chain combines TRBV27 with TRBJ1-1, with 8 bases identical to TRBD1. The junction had 10 bases not matched to a gene; V was cut back by 5 bases and J by 5 bases. Per the germline V gene, CDR1 is MNHEY and CDR2 is SMNVEV (reference sequence). The CDR3 contains 15 residues. The CDR3 loop is CASSLSWTGRTEAFF. CDR3 DNA: TGTGCCAGCAGTCTTTCCTGGACAGGGAGGACTGAAGCTTTCTTT.